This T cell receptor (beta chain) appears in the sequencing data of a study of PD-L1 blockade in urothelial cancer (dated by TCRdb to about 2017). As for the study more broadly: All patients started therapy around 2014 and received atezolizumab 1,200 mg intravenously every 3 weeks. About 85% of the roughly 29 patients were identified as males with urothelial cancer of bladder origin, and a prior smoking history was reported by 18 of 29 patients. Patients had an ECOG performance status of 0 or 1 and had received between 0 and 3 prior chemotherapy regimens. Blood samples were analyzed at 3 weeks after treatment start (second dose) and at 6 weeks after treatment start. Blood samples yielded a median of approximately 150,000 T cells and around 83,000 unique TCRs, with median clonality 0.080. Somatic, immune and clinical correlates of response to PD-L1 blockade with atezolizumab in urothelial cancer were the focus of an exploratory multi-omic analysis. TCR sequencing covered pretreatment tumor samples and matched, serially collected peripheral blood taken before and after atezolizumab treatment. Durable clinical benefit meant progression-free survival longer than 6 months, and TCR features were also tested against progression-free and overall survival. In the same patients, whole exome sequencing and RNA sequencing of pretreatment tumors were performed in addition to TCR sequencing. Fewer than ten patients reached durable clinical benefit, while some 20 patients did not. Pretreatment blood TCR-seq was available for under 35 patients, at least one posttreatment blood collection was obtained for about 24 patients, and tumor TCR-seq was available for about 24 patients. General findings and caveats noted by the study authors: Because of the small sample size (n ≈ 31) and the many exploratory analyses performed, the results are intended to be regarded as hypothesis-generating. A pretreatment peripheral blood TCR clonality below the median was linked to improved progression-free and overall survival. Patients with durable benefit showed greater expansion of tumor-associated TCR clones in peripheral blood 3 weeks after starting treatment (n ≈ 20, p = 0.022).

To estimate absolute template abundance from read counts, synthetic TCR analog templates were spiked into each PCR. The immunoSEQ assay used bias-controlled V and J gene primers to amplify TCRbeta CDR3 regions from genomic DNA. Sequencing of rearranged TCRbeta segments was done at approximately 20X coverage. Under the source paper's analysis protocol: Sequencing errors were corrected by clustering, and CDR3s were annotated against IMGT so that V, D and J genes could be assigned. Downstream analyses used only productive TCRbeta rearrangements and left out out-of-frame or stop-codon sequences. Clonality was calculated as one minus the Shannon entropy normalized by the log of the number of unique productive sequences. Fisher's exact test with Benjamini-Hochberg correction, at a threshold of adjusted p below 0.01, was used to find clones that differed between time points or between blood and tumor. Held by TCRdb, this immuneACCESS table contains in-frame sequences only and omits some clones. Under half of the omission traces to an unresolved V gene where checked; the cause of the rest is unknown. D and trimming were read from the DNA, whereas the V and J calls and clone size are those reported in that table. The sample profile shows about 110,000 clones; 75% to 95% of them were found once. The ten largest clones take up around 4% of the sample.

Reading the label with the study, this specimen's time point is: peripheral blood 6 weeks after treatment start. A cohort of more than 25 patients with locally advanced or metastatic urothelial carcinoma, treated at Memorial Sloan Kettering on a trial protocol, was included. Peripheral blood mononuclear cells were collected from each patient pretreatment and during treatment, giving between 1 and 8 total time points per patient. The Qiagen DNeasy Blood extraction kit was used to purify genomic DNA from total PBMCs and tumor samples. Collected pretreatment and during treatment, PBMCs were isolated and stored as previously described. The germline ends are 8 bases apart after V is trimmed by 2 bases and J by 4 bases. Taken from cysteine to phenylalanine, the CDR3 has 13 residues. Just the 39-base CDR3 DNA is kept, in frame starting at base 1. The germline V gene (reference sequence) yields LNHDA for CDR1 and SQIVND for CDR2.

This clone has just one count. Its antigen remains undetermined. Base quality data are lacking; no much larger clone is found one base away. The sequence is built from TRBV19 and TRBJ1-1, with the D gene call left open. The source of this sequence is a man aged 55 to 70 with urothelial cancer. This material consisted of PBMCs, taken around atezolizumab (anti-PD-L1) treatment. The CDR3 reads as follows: CASSISGSTEAFF. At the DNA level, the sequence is TGTGCCAGTAGTATATCCGGTTCCACTGAAGCTTTCTTT.